This T cell receptor beta chain was captured by sequencing in a study of memory CD4+ T cells and cytomegalovirus serostatus. Turning to the study itself: Of the healthy Belgian adults, fewer than 10 were CMV seropositive and about 24 seronegative.

On this clone: Other DNA sequences of this sample code for an identical CDR3.

Germline values: CDR1 SGHDT, CDR2 YYEEEE. The length of the CDR3 is 16 residues. The J segment lost 3 bases and the V segment lost 0 bases, leaving 6 bases of the junction unmatched. Using immunoSEQ multiplex PCR, the repertoire was profiled, and TCRdb retains in-frame clones only, with some absent. The table has 25,000 to 30,000 clones, under 85% seen once; the top ten hold under 0.75%. Single viable CD3+CD4+CD8-CD45RO+ cells were sorted as the memory CD4+ T cells. This chain links TRBV5-6 with TRBJ1-3; TRBD1 matches 7 bases. The sequence was collected from an adult in good health and CMV-seronegative. The sample was memory CD4+ T cells from blood. CDR3 region: CASSLGTGRSGNTIYF. CDR3 sequence (DNA): TGTGCCAGCAGCTTGGGGACAGGCCGAAGTGGAAACACCATATATTTT. The whole variable domain, remainder taken from reference TRBV5-6 and TRBJ1-3, is DAGVTQSPTHLIKTRGQQVTLRCSPKSGHDTVSWYQQALGQGPQFIFQYYEEEERQRGNFPDRFSGHQFPNYSSELNVNALLLGDSALYLCASSLGTGRSGNTIYFGEGSWLTVV.